This TCR beta chain came from a study of T cell responses to AZD1222 COVID-19 vaccine. Using immunoSEQ multiplex PCR, the repertoire was profiled, and TCRdb retains in-frame clones only, with some absent. The sample yields roughly 130,000 clones, 91% seen once. The V gene lost 5 bases and the J gene lost 6 bases, with 14 bases spanning the gap. Per the germline V gene, CDR1 is LNHDA and CDR2 is SQIVND (reference sequence). The CDR3 totals 13 residues. This clonotype was sampled from an adult who received the MenACWY meningococcal vaccine as a control. The sample was peripheral blood, taken 28 days after the second dose of the MenACWY control vaccine. The V and J genes are TRBV19 and TRBJ2-7, with D maybe TRBD2 (6 bases). The CDR3 is CASSSTRAIEQYF. CDR3 bases: TGTGCCAGTAGTTCGACTAGGGCCATCGAGCAGTACTTC.